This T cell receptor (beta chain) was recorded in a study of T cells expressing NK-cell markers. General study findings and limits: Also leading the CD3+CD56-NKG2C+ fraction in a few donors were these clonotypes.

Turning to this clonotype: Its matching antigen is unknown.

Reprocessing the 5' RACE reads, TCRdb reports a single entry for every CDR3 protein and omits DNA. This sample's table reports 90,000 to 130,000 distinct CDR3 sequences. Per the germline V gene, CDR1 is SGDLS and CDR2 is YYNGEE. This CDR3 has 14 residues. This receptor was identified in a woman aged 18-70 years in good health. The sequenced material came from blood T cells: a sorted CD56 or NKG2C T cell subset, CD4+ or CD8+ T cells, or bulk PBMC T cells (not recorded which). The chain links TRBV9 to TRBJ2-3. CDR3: CASSVVSATDTQYF. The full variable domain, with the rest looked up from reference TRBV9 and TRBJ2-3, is DSGVTQTPKHLITATGQRVTLRCSPRSGDLSVYWYQQSLDQGLQFLIQYYNGEERAKGNILERFSAQQFPDLHSELNLSSLELGDSALYFCASSVVSATDTQYFGPGTRLTVL.